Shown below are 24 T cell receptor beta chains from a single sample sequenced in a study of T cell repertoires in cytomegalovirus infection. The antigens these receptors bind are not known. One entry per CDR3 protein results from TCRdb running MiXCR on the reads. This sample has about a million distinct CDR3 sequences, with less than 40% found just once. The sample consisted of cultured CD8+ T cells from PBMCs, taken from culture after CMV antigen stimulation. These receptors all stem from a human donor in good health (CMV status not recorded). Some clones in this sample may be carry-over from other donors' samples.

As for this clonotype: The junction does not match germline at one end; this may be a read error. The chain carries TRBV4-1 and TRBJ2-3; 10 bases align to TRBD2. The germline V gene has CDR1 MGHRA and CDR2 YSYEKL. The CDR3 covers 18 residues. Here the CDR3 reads CASSQAASGGPNTDTQYF. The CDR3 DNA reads TGTGCCAGCAGCCAAGCGGCTAGCGGGGGCCCTAACACAGATACGCAGTATTTT.

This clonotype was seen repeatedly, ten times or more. CDR3 loop: CASSLGLAGPYEQYV. Written as DNA, the CDR3 is TGTGCCAGCAGCTTAGGACTAGCGGGGCCCTACGAGCAGTACGTC. V gene TRBV7-2 combines with J gene TRBJ2-7; 11 bases are shared with TRBD2. The ends lost 1 base at V and 2 bases at J; junction bases unmatched: 1. Germline-derived CDR1 and CDR2 are SGHTA and FQGNSA. The CDR3 totals 15 residues.

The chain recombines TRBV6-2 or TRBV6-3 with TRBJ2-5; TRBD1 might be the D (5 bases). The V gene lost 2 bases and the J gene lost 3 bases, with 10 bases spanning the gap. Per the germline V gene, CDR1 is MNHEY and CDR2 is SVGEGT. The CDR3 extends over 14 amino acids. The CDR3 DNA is TGTGCCAGCAGTTACGCGTTAGGGGAAGAGACCCAGTACTTC. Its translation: CASSYALGEETQYF.

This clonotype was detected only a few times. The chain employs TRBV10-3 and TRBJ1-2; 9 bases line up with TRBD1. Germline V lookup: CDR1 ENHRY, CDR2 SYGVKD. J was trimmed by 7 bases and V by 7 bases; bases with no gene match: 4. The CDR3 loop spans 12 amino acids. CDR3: CAITTGGLGYTF. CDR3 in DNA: TGTGCCATCACCACAGGGGGCCTTGGCTACACCTTC.

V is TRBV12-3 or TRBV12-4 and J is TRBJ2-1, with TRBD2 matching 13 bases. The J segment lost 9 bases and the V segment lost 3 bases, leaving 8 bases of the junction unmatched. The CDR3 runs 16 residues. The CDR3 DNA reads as TGTGCCAGCAGTTTGGCGGGGACTAGCGGGGCTATTGAGCAGTTCTTC. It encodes CASSLAGTSGAIEQFF.

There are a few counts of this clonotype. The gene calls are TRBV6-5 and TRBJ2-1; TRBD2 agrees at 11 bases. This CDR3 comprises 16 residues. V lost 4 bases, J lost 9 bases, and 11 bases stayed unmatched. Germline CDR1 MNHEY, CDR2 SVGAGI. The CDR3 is CASSLHSGGALSEQFF. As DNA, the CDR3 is TGTGCCAGCAGTTTGCATAGCGGGGGGGCCCTCAGTGAGCAGTTCTTC.

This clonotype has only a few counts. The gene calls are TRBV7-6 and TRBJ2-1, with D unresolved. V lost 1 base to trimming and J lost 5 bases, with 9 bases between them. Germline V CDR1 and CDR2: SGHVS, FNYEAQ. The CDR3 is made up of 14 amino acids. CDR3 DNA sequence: TGTGCCAGCAGCTTAGACCCGACTGACAATGAGCAGTTCTTC. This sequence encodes CASSLDPTDNEQFF.

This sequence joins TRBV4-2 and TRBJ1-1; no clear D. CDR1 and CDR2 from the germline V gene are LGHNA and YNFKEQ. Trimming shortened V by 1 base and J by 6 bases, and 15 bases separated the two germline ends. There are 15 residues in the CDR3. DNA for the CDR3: TGTGCCAGCAGCCAAGTCAACGACCAGACCTCTGAAGCTTTCTTT. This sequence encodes CASSQVNDQTSEAFF.

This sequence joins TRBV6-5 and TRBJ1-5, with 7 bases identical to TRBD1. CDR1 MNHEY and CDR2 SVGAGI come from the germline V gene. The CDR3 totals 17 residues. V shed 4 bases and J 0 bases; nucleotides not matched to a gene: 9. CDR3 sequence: CASSSGQALYSNQPQHF. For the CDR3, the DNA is TGTGCCAGCAGTTCCGGACAGGCATTGTATAGCAATCAGCCCCAGCATTTT.

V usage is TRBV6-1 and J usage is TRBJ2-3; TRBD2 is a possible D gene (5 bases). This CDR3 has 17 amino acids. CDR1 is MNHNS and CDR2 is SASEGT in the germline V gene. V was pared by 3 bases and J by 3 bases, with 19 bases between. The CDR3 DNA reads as TGTGCCAGCAGTGACCGTCATAAAGAGGGTGTTACAGATACGCAGTATTTT. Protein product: CASSDRHKEGVTDTQYF.

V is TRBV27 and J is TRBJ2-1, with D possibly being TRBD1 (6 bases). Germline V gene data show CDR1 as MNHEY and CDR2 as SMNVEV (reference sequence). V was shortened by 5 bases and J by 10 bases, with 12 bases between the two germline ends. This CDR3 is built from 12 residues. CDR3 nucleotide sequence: TGTGCCAGCAGTCAGGACAGTTGGGAGCAGTTCTTC. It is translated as CASSQDSWEQFF.

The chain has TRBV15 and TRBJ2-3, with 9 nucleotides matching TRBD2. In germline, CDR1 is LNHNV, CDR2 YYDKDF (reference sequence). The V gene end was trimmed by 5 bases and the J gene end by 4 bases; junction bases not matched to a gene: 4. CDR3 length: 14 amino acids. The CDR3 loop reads CATSASGAADTQYF. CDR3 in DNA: TGTGCCACCAGCGCTAGCGGGGCCGCAGATACGCAGTATTTT.

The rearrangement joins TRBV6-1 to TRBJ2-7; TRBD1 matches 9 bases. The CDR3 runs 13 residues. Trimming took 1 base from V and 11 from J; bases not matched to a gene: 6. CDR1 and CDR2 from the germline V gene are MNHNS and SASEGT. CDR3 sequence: CASSEVMWDREYF. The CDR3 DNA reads TGTGCCAGCAGTGAAGTGATGTGGGACAGGGAGTACTTC.

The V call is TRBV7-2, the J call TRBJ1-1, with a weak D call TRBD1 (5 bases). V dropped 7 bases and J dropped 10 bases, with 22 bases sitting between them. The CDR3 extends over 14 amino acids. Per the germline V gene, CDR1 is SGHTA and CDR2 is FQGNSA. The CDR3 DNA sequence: TGTGCCAGCAACATACCCGGGACGGCTCTTGGAGCTTTCTTT. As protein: CASNIPGTALGAFF. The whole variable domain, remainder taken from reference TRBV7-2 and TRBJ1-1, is GAGVSQSPSNKVTEKGKDVELRCDPISGHTALYWYRQSLGQGLEFLIYFQGNSAPDKSGLPSDRFSAERTGGSVSTLTIQRTQQEDSAVYLCASNIPGTALGAFFGQGTRLTVV.

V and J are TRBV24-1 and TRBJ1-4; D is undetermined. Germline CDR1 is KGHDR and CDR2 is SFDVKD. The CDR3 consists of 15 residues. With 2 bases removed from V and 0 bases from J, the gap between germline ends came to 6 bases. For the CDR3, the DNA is TGTGCCACCAGTGATTGGTCGCCAACTAATGAAAAACTGTTTTTT. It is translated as CATSDWSPTNEKLFF.

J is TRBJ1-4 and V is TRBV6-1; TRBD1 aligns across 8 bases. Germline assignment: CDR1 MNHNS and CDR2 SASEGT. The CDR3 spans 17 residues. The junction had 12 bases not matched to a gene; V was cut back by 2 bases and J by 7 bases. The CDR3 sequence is CASSERSWGRGLEKLFF. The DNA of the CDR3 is TGTGCCAGCAGTGAAAGATCTTGGGGCAGGGGGCTTGAAAAACTGTTTTTT.

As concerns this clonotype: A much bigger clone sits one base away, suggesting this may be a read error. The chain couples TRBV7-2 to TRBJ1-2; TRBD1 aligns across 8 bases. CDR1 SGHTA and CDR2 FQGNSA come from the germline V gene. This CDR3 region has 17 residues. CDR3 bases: TGTGCCAGCAACTTAGCGAGGACAGGGAGGGGAGAATATGGCTACACCTTC. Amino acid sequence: CASNLARTGRGEYGYTF.

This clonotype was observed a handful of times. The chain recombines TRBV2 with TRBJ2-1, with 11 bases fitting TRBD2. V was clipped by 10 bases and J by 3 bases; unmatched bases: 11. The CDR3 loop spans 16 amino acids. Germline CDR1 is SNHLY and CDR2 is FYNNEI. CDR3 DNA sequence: TGTGCCATCCTTCTAGCGGGGGGTCTAGACTACAATGAGCAGTTCTTC. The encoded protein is CAILLAGGLDYNEQFF.

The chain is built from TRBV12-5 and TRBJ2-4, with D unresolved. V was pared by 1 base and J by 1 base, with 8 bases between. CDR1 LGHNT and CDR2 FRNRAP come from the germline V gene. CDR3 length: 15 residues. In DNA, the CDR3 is TGTGCTAGTGGTTTGGGGGTTGGGGCCAAAAACATTCAGTACTTC. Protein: CASGLGVGAKNIQYF. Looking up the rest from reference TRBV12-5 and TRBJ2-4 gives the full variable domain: DARVTQTPRHKVTEMGQEVTMRCQPILGHNTVFWYRQTMMQGLELLAYFRNRAPLDDSGMPKDRFSAEMPDATLATLKIQPSEPRDSAVYFCASGLGVGAKNIQYFGAGTRLSVL.

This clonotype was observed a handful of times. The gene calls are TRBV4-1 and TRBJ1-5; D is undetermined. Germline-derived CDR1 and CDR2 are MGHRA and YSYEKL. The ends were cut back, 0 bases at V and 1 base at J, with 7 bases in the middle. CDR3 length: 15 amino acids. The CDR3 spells CASSQEGRSNQPQHF. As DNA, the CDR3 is TGCGCCAGCAGCCAAGAGGGTCGCAGCAATCAGCCCCAGCATTTT.

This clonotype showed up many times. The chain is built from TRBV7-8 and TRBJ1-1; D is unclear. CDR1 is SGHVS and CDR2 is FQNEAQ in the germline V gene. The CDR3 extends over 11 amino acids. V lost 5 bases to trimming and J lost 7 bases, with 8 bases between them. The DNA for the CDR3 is TGTGCCAGCAGCAAGGACTTTGAAGCTTTCTTT. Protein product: CASSKDFEAFF.

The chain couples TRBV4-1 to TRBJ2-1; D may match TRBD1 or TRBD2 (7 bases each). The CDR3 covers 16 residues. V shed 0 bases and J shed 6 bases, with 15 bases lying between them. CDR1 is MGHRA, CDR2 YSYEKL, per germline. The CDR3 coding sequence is TGCGCCAGCAGCCAAGAGGGCCAGGGGGGGACCAATGAGCAGTTCTTC. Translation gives CASSQEGQGGTNEQFF.

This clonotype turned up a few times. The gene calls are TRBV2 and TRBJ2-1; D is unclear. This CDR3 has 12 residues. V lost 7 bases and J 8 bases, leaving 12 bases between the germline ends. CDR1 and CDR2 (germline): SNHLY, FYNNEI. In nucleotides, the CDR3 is TGTGCCAGCATGGGGAACCGGGATGAGCAGTTCTTC. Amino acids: CASMGNRDEQFF.

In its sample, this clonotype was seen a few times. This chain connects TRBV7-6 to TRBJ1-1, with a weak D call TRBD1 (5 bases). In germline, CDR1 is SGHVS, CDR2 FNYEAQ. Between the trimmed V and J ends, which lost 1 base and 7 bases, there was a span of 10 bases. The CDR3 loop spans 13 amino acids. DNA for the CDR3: TGTGCCAGCAGCTTAGGGGGGATAATTGAAGCTTTCTTT. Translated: CASSLGGIIEAFF.